This record looks at one TCR beta chain sequence and its context. The antigen remains undetermined. Unmatched junction bases numbered 10, after V lost 5 bases and J lost 3 bases. The CDR3 runs to 15 residues. Germline CDR1 SEHNR, CDR2 FQNEAQ (reference sequence). This sample stems from a study of T-cell reconstitution after alpha-beta-depleted transplantation in children. Overall study findings and caveats: Several patients had high TCRbeta diversity at day 60; it came from surviving recipient T cells and thymic progenitors. By one year post-transplant, T-cell counts and diversity largely arose from T cells that were newly produced.

Preparing the TCRbeta library involved the use of unique molecular identifiers. MiXCR, applied by TCRdb to the PCR reads, yields one record per CDR3 protein. This table holds 100,000 to 120,000 distinct CDR3 sequences, 5.5% to 6.5% found once. The J gene is TRBJ2-7, the V gene TRBV7-9, with TRBD1 matching over 7 bases. This sample comprised PBMCs, mostly from graft donor cells, obtained 360 days after TCRalphabeta/CD19-depleted stem cell transplant. The TCR comes from a male patient between 2 and 15 years old who had a stem cell transplant for acute lymphoblastic leukemia, so the T cells may come from the graft donor. CDR3 in amino acids: CASSARTGAIYEQYF. The CDR3 nucleotides are TGTGCCAGCAGCGCCCGGACAGGTGCCATCTACGAGCAGTACTTC. The variable domain in full, completed from reference TRBV7-9 and TRBJ2-7, reads DTGVSQNPRHKITKRGQNVTFRCDPISEHNRLYWYRQTLGQGPEFLTYFQNEAQLEKSRLLSDRFSAERPKGSFSTLEIQRTEQGDSAMYLCASSARTGAIYEQYFGPGTRLTVT.